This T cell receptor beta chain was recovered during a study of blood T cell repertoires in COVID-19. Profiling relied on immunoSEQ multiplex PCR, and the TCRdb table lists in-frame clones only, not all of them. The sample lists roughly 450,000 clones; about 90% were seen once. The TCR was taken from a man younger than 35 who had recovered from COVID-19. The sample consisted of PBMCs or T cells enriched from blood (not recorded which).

The CDR3 loop is CASSLAAGRYEQYF. The CDR3 DNA sequence: TGTGCCAGCAGCTTAGCGGCAGGCCGCTACGAGCAGTACTTC. The gene calls are TRBV7-9 and TRBJ2-7; D is ambiguous. CDR3 length: 14 amino acids. Per the germline V gene, CDR1 is SEHNR and CDR2 is FQNEAQ (reference sequence). Trimming took off 0 bases at V and 3 bases at J, with 9 bases between the two ends.